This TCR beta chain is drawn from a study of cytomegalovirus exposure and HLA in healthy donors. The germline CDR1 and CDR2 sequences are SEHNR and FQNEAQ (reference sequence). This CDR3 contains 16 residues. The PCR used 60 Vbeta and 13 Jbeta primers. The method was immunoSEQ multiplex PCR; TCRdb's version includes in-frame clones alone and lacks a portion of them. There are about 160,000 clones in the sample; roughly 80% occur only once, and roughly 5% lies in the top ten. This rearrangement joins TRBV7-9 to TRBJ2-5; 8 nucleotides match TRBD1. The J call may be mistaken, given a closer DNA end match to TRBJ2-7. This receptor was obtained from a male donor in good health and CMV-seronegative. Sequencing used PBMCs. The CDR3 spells CASSFERDRFSYEQYF. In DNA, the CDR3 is TGTGCCAGCAGCTTCGAACGGGACAGGTTCTCCTACGAGCAGTACTTC.